Presented here are 26 T cell receptor beta chains from one specimen sequenced in a study of breast tumors, draining lymph nodes, adjacent tissues. Breast cancer patients provided tissue from their axillary draining lymph nodes. TCRdb re-called the multiplex PCR reads through MiXCR, storing one row per CDR3 protein. The data show approximately 90,000 distinct CDR3 sequences, about 27% seen once. The source material was axillary lymph node tissue. The receptors were sampled from a female donor with breast cancer. Some clones in this sample may be carry-over from other donors' samples.

This clonotype was counted ten times or more. The gene calls are TRBV2 and TRBJ2-5; D is possibly TRBD1 (6 bases). The V end was cut by 11 bases, the J end by 4 bases, with 14 bases between. This CDR3 contains 12 residues. CDR1 is SNHLY and CDR2 is FYNNEI in the germline V gene. The CDR3 nucleotides read TGTGCCGGTCAGGGGTTAGGAGAGACCCAGTACTTC. Its protein is CAGQGLGETQYF.

The chain combines TRBV10-3 with TRBJ1-5, with TRBD1 matching 8 bases. The CDR3 sequence is 13 residues long. Germline CDR1 is ENHRY and CDR2 is SYGVKD. V was pared by 10 bases and J by 4 bases, with 6 bases of the junction left unmatched. In DNA, the CDR3 is TGTGCCAGTCGACAGGGGCCGAATCAGCCCCAGCATTTT. It specifies CASRQGPNQPQHF.

The CDR3 DNA sequence: TGCAGTGCTAGAGAAGAGCGGGACAGGTTCTCTGGAAACACCATATATTTT. Translated: CSAREERDRFSGNTIYF. The chain uses TRBV20-1 and TRBJ1-3, with 8 bases fitting TRBD1. The CDR3 extends over 17 amino acids. V shed 0 bases, J shed 0 bases, and the junction held 7 bases outside the gene matches. CDR1 is DFQATT, CDR2 SNEGSKA, per germline (reference sequence).

This clonotype occurred many times. This chain connects TRBV19 to TRBJ2-1; 9 bases align to TRBD2. The CDR3 spans 16 residues. Germline lookup yields CDR1 LNHDA and CDR2 SQIVND (reference sequence). V lost 4 bases, J lost 5 bases, and 9 bases stayed unmatched. The DNA of the CDR3 is TGTGCCAGTAGTAAAAGACTAGCGGATAGACACAATGAGCAGTTCTTC. This encodes CASSKRLADRHNEQFF.

Many counts were recorded for this clonotype. The DNA for the CDR3 is TGTGCCAGCAGTTTAGAGATAGCGGGAGCGGGGGAGACCCAGTACTTC. The encoded protein is CASSLEIAGAGETQYF. The V and J genes are TRBV12-3 or TRBV12-4 and TRBJ2-5, with 9 positions matching TRBD2. Unmatched junction bases numbered 8, after V lost 1 base and J lost 5 bases. CDR3 size: 16 residues.

This clonotype showed up many times. The V and J genes are TRBV10-3 and TRBJ1-3; D uncertain. Looked up from germline, CDR1 is ENHRY and CDR2 is SYGVKD. V was pared by 6 bases and J by 4 bases, with 19 bases between. The CDR3 length is 16 residues. The CDR3 loop reads CAISPQRPGLGNTIYF. The CDR3 region has the DNA TGTGCCATCAGCCCACAAAGACCGGGGTTAGGAAACACCATATATTTT.

The table lists this clonotype with many counts. V gene TRBV5-1 combines with J gene TRBJ2-7, with D possibly TRBD2 on 6 matching bases. Germline V CDR1 and CDR2: SGHRS, YFSETQ. Trimming took 4 bases from V and 0 from J, leaving 11 bases between them. The CDR3 consists of 14 residues. Here the CDR3 reads CASSVAGSSYEQYF. CDR3 DNA: TGCGCCAGCAGCGTGGCGGGGTCCTCCTACGAGCAGTACTTC. The full variable domain, completed using reference TRBV5-1 and TRBJ2-7, is KAGVTQTPRYLIKTRGQQVTLSCSPISGHRSVSWYQQTPGQGLQFLFEYFSETQRNKGNFPGRFSGRQFSNSRSEMNVSTLELGDSALYLCASSVAGSSYEQYFGPGTRLTVT.

This clonotype has at least ten counts. V and J are TRBV4-1 and TRBJ2-1; D possibly uses TRBD1 or TRBD2 (5 bases each). Germline V lookup: CDR1 MGHRA, CDR2 YSYEKL. The CDR3 extends over 15 amino acids. Trimming cost V 3 bases and J 2 bases, with 11 bases left between them. The CDR3 is CASSHPGTAYNEQFF. CDR3 nucleotide sequence: TGCGCCAGCAGCCACCCCGGGACGGCCTACAATGAGCAGTTCTTC.

This clonotype was seen at least ten times. The chain uses TRBV2 and TRBJ2-7; 7 nucleotides align to TRBD2. CDR3 length: 14 residues. Losses at the gene ends were 7 bases for V and 6 bases for J; bases not matched to a gene: 12. Germline CDR1 reads SNHLY; CDR2 reads FYNNEI. CDR3 loop: CASNRVAGASEQYF. For the CDR3, the DNA is TGTGCCAGCAATCGGGTGGCGGGAGCGTCCGAGCAGTACTTC.

This clonotype was observed at least ten times. V gene TRBV5-1 combines with J gene TRBJ2-1, with TRBD2 identical over 7 bases. Germline-derived CDR1 and CDR2 are SGHRS and YFSETQ. V shed 4 bases, J shed 0 bases, and the junction held 7 bases outside the gene matches. The CDR3 spans 16 residues. CDR3: CASSGGVAASYNEQFF. The DNA of the CDR3 is TGCGCCAGCAGCGGGGGGGTAGCGGCCTCCTACAATGAGCAGTTCTTC. Looking up the rest from reference TRBV5-1 and TRBJ2-1 gives the full variable domain: KAGVTQTPRYLIKTRGQQVTLSCSPISGHRSVSWYQQTPGQGLQFLFEYFSETQRNKGNFPGRFSGRQFSNSRSEMNVSTLELGDSALYLCASSGGVAASYNEQFFGPGTRLTVL.

Ten or more counts support this clonotype. The rearrangement links TRBV12-3 or TRBV12-4 to TRBJ2-1; D uncertain. This CDR3 has 12 residues. The V gene lost 6 bases and the J gene lost 7 bases, with 10 bases spanning the gap. CDR3 residues: CASSLIENEQFF. As DNA, the CDR3 is TGTGCCAGCAGCTTAATAGAGAATGAGCAGTTCTTC.

Many counts were recorded for this clonotype. This chain links TRBV28 with TRBJ1-2, with no clear D. The germline V gene has CDR1 MDHEN and CDR2 SYDVKM. CDR3 length: 13 residues. Deletions cut 4 bases from V and 6 bases from J, with 12 bases between. The CDR3: CASSSHSPDGYTF. In nucleotides, the CDR3 is TGTGCCAGCAGTTCCCATAGTCCGGATGGCTACACCTTC.

This clonotype was recorded many times. The chain combines TRBV2 with TRBJ2-1; no clear D gene. V lost 5 bases, J lost 2 bases, and 7 bases lay in between. The CDR3 is 13 amino acids. Germline V lookup: CDR1 SNHLY, CDR2 FYNNEI. CDR3 sequence (DNA): TGTGCCAGCAGTCTGGGGACCTACAATGAGCAGTTCTTC. It specifies CASSLGTYNEQFF.

In this sample, this clonotype turned up a few times. A much larger clone lies a single base off, so this may be a read error. J is TRBJ2-3 and V is TRBV5-6, with D possibly TRBD2 on 6 matching bases. Trimming took 2 bases from V and 5 from J, leaving 15 bases between them. Germline-derived CDR1 and CDR2 are SGHDT and YYEEEE. The CDR3 is 15 residues long. CDR3 loop: CASSFETAGLDTQYF. In DNA, the CDR3 is TGTGCCAGCAGCTTTGAGACAGCGGGCTTAGATACGCAGTATTTT.

This clonotype appeared a single time. The chain employs TRBV20-1 and TRBJ2-7, with 7 positions matching TRBD1. V was clipped by 6 bases and J by 3 bases; unmatched bases: 8. Germline lookup yields CDR1 DFQATT and CDR2 SNEGSKA (reference sequence). This CDR3 comprises 13 residues. The CDR3 coding sequence is TGCAGTGCGAATCCCGGGACAGACTACGAGCAGTACTTC. It codes for CSANPGTDYEQYF.

This sequence joins TRBV11-2 and TRBJ2-7; 8 bases line up with TRBD2. Trimming took 0 bases from V and 6 from J; bases not matched to a gene: 1. CDR3 length: 13 residues. Germline V gene data show CDR1 as SGHAT and CDR2 as FQNNGV. The CDR3 sequence is CASSLDGGGEQYF. CDR3 DNA: TGTGCCAGCAGCTTAGACGGGGGGGGCGAGCAGTACTTC. The full variable domain, with the rest looked up from reference TRBV11-2 and TRBJ2-7, is EAGVAQSPRYKIIEKRQSVAFWCNPISGHATLYWYQQILGQGPKLLIQFQNNGVVDDSQLPKDRFSAERLKGVDSTLKIQPAKLEDSAVYLCASSLDGGGEQYFGPGTRLTVT.

This clonotype was seen ten or more times. The rearrangement links TRBV5-1 to TRBJ2-7; D is undetermined. Trimming shortened V by 4 bases and J by 3 bases, and 8 bases separated the two germline ends. The CDR3 runs to 12 residues. The V gene's germline CDR1 is SGHRS and CDR2 YFSETQ. The CDR3 region is CASSPNYYEQYF. The CDR3 DNA is TGCGCCAGCAGCCCGAACTACTACGAGCAGTACTTC.

Points on this clonotype: One junction end does not reproduce the germline sequence, and a read error may be involved. The chain uses TRBV11-2 and TRBJ2-7; D possibly corresponds to TRBD1 (5 bases). The length of the CDR3 is 13 residues. Germline loops: CDR1 SGHAT, CDR2 FQNNGV. CDR3 nucleotide sequence: TGTGCCTCAAGGCAGGGTTCGTCCTCCGAGCAGCACTTC. Protein: CASRQGSSSEQHF.

The chain uses TRBV10-3 and TRBJ2-7; the match to TRBD2 covers 7 bases. The V segment lost 8 bases and the J segment 4 bases; nucleotides outside the gene matches: 8. This CDR3 comprises 13 residues. Germline V gene lookup returns CDR1 ENHRY and CDR2 SYGVKD. The CDR3 DNA sequence: TGTGCCATCCGGGAGGACGGAGTTTACGAGCAGTACTTC. Protein: CAIREDGVYEQYF.

This clonotype was counted at least ten times. V usage is TRBV27 and J usage is TRBJ1-5; TRBD1 matches 7 bases. Germline V gene lookup returns CDR1 MNHEY and CDR2 SMNVEV (reference sequence). This CDR3 is 18 amino acids long. J lost 6 bases, V lost 8 bases, and 22 bases had no gene match. The CDR3 sequence is CASPPRRGLACFGQPQHF. The CDR3 nucleotides read TGTGCCAGCCCACCCCGAAGGGGGCTTGCATGTTTTGGTCAGCCCCAGCATTTT.

The chain has TRBV12-3 or TRBV12-4 and TRBJ1-1; D not resolved. The CDR3 runs to 12 residues. V lost 5 bases to trimming and J lost 6 bases, with 10 bases between them. Written as DNA, the CDR3 is TGTGCCAGCAGTGGACTTTTCCCTGAAGCTTTCTTT. This gives the protein CASSGLFPEAFF.

In this sample, this clonotype turned up many times. This chain joins TRBV7-9 and TRBJ2-7; 9 bases are shared with TRBD2. CDR1 and CDR2 (germline): SEHNR, FQNEAQ (reference sequence). V trimming: 2 bases; J trimming: 3 bases; junction bases outside the gene matches: 5. The CDR3 loop spans 15 amino acids. DNA of the CDR3: TGTGCCAGCAGCTTAAGTAGCGGGAGAATCTACGAGCAGTACTTC. Protein sequence: CASSLSSGRIYEQYF. Filled out from reference TRBV7-9 and TRBJ2-7, the complete variable domain reads DTGVSQNPRHKITKRGQNVTFRCDPISEHNRLYWYRQTLGQGPEFLTYFQNEAQLEKSRLLSDRFSAERPKGSFSTLEIQRTEQGDSAMYLCASSLSSGRIYEQYFGPGTRLTVT.

V gene TRBV4-3 combines with J gene TRBJ1-2; TRBD1 agrees at 8 bases. Trimming removed 1 base from V and 7 bases from J; junction bases left unmatched: 5. CDR3 length equals 14 residues. Germline V gene data show CDR1 as LGHNA and CDR2 as YSLEER. The CDR3 spells CASSQAGGGGGYTF. The CDR3 DNA reads TGCGCCAGCAGCCAAGCAGGGGGCGGGGGTGGCTACACCTTC.

This clonotype was counted ten times or more. The chain is built from TRBV12-3 or TRBV12-4 and TRBJ1-1; possible D gene TRBD1, 6 bases. V shed 6 bases and J shed 5 bases, with 10 bases lying between them. This CDR3 is 12 amino acids long. Here the CDR3 reads CASRQGGTEAFF. CDR3 DNA: TGTGCCAGCAGACAGGGAGGGACTGAAGCTTTCTTT.

Regarding this clonotype: No conserved phenylalanine or tryptophan ends this CDR3, so it is likely a read error. The chain uses TRBV12-3 or TRBV12-4 and TRBJ1-1; tentatively, D is TRBD1 (6 bases). V was pared by 8 bases and J by 2 bases, with 15 bases between. The CDR3 has 14 residues. The DNA of the CDR3 is TGTGCCAGCGGTAACAGGGAGAGAAACACTGAAGCTTTCCTT. It yields the protein CASGNRERNTEAFL.

This clonotype occurred many times. The V gene is TRBV29-1, the J gene TRBJ1-2; 7 positions agree with TRBD1. There are 17 residues in the CDR3. Germline V gene data show CDR1 as SQVTM and CDR2 as ANQGSEA. V lost 3 bases and J lost 5; bases outside the gene matches: 18. The CDR3 region is CSVDVGRGAIIGYGYTF. The CDR3 coding sequence is TGCAGCGTTGATGTCGGCAGGGGGGCGATTATAGGGTATGGCTACACCTTC.